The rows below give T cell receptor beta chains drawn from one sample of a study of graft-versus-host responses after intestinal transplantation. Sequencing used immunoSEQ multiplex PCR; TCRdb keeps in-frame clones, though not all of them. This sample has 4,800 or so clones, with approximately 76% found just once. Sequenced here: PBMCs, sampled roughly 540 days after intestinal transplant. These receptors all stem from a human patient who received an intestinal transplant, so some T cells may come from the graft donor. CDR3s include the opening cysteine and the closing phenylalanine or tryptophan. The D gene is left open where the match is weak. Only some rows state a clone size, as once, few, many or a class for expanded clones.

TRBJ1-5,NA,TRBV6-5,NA,CASSYSGDQPQHF,TGTGCCAGCAGTTACTCAGGGGATCAGCCCCAGCATTTT
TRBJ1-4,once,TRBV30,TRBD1,CAWSPGTGGRKLFF,TGTGCCTGGAGTCCTGGGACAGGGGGCAGGAAACTGTTTTTT
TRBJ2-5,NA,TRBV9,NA,CASAITPQETQYF,TGTGCCAGTGCTATCACCCCGCAAGAGACCCAGTACTTC
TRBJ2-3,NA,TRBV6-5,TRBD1,CASRQRQGATDTQYF,TGTGCCAGCAGACAAAGACAGGGGGCGACAGATACGCAGTATTTT
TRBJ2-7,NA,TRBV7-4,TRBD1,CASSPPGDRGWGQYF,TGTGCCAGCAGCCCGCCCGGGGACAGGGGGTGGGGGCAGTACTTC
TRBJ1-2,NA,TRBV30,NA,CAWSATVRVANYGYTF,TGTGCCTGGAGTGCGACAGTGAGAGTAGCTAACTATGGCTACACCTTC
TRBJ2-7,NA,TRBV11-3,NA,CASSLAPGRSYEQYF,TGTGCCAGCAGCTTAGCCCCGGGACGTTCCTACGAGCAGTACTTC
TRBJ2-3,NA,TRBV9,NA,CASSVRSGSTDTQYF,TGTGCCAGCAGCGTAAGAAGCGGCAGCACAGATACGCAGTATTTT
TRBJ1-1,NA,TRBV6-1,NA,CASSEGDGGHTEAFF,TGTGCCAGCAGTGAGGGGGACGGGGGGCACACTGAAGCTTTCTTT
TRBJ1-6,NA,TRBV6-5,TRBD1,CASSAKGADGSPLHF,TGTGCCAGCAGTGCCAAGGGGGCAGATGGGTCACCCCTCCACTTT
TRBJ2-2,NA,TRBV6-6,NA,CASSLEGGELFF,TGTGCCAGCAGTTTGGAGGGCGGAGAGCTGTTTTTT
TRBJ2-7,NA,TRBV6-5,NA,CASSAWDEQYF,TGTGCCAGCAGTGCATGGGACGAGCAGTACTTC
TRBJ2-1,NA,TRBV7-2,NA,CASSLARGPLNEQFF,TGTGCCAGCAGCTTAGCGCGGGGCCCCCTCAATGAGCAGTTCTTC
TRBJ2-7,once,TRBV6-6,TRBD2,CASSYSSGAYEQYF,TGTGCCAGCAGTTACTCTAGCGGGGCCTACGAGCAGTACTTC
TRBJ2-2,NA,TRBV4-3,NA,CASGQEFLSGELFF,TGCGCCAGCGGCCAAGAGTTTCTCTCCGGGGAGTTGTTTTTT
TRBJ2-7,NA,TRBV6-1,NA,CASSAWDEQYF,TGTGCCAGCAGTGCATGGGACGAGCAGTACTTC
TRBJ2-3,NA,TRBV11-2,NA,CASSLDTDTQYF,TGTGCCAGCAGCTTAGACACAGATACGCAGTATTTT
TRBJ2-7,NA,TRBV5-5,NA,CASSLERWGSSYEQYF,TGTGCCAGCAGCTTGGAGAGATGGGGGAGCTCCTACGAGCAGTACTTC
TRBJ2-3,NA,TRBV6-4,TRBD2,CASSERGGTDTQYF,TGTGCCAGCAGTGAGCGGGGGGGCACAGATACGCAGTATTTT
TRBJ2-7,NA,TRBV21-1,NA,CASSLRGADYEQYF,TGTGCCAGCAGCTTAAGGGGCGCGGATTACGAGCAGTACTTC
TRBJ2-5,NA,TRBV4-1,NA,CASSPGRQETQYF,TGCGCCAGCAGCCCGGGGCGCCAAGAGACCCAGTACTTC
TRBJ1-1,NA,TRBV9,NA,CASSVGQLNTEAFF,TGTGCCAGCAGCGTAGGTCAGCTGAACACTGAAGCTTTCTTT
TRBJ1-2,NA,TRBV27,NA,CASSPSPPGSLNGYTF,TGTGCCAGCAGTCCGTCACCCCCAGGGTCCCTGAATGGCTACACCTTC
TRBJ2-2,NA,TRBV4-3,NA,CASSQGRYTGELFF,TGCGCCAGCAGCCAAGGGCGGTACACCGGGGAGCTGTTTTTT
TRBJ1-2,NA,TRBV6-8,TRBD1,CASTTGTGVNYGYTF,TGTGCCAGCACCACCGGGACAGGGGTTAACTATGGCTACACCTTC
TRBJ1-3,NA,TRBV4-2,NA,CASSLGGSAGNTIYF,TGTGCCAGCAGCTTGGGGGGCTCGGCTGGAAACACCATATATTTT
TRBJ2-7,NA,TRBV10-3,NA,CAISEDRYEQYF,TGTGCCATCAGTGAGGACAGGTACGAGCAGTACTTC
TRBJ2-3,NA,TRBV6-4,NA,CASSGSDIKDTQYF,TGTGCCAGCAGTGGTAGCGACATTAAGGATACGCAGTATTTT
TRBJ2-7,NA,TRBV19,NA,CASRPWDSYEQYF,TGTGCCAGTAGGCCCTGGGACTCCTACGAGCAGTACTTC
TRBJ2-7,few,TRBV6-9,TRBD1,CASSWDGQGIYEQYF,TGTGCCAGCAGTTGGGATGGACAGGGGATCTACGAGCAGTACTTC
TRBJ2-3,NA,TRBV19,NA,CASSISTTTDTQYF,TGTGCCAGTAGTATCTCGACTACCACAGATACGCAGTATTTT
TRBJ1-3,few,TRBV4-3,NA,CASSQDRTEHSGNTIYF,TGCGCCAGCAGCCAAGATAGAACAGAGCACTCTGGAAACACCATATATTTT
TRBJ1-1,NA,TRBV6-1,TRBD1,CASRVGQGSTEAFF,TGTGCCAGCAGGGTCGGACAGGGCAGCACTGAAGCTTTCTTT
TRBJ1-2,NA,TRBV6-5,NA,CASSLGEGYGYTF,TGTGCCAGCAGCCTCGGGGAGGGCTATGGCTACACCTTC
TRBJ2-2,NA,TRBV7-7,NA,CASSLAVPGVTGELFF,TGTGCCAGCAGCTTAGCGGTGCCAGGGGTCACCGGGGAGCTGTTTTTT
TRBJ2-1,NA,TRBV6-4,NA,CASSDGTTYNEQFF,TGTGCCAGCAGTGACGGGACAACCTACAATGAGCAGTTCTTC
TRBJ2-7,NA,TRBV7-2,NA,CASRLQGYEQYF,TGTGCCAGCAGACTACAGGGTTACGAGCAGTACTTC
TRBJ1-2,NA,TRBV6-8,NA,CASSVPEGYTF,TGTGCCAGCAGCGTCCCGGAAGGCTACACCTTC
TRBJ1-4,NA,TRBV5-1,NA,CASSQDLGFTNEKLFF,TGCGCCAGCAGCCAAGATCTGGGGTTCACTAATGAAAAACTGTTTTTT
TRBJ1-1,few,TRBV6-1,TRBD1,CASSELGDSTEAFF,TGTGCCAGCAGTGAATTAGGGGACAGCACTGAAGCTTTCTTT
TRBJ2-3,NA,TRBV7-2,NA,CASSPPGSTDTQYF,TGTGCCAGCAGCCCTCCGGGTAGTACAGATACGCAGTATTTT
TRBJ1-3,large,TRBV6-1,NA,CASSEDTGLSGNTIYF,TGTGCCAGCAGTGAAGATACAGGCCTCTCTGGAAACACCATATATTTT
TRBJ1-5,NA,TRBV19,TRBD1,CASTETGWGSNQPQHF,TGTGCCAGTACAGAGACAGGGTGGGGTAGCAATCAGCCCCAGCATTTT
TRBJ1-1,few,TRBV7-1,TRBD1,CASSVQGGDTEAFF,TGTGCCAGCAGCGTACAGGGGGGCGACACTGAAGCTTTCTTT
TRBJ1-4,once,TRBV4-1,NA,CASSQAGGFTNEKLFF,TGCGCCAGCAGCCAAGCCGGGGGGTTCACTAATGAAAAACTGTTTTTT
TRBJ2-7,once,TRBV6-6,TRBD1,CASSWDGQGIYEQYF,TGTGCCAGCAGTTGGGATGGACAGGGGATCTACGAGCAGTACTTC
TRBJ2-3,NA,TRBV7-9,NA,CASSLGKGGFSTDTQYF,TGTGCCAGCAGCTTAGGTAAAGGCGGTTTTAGCACAGATACGCAGTATTTT
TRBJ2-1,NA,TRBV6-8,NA,CASSYSRLVGGVYEQFF,TGTGCCAGCAGTTACTCGCGTCTGGTAGGGGGGGTTTATGAGCAGTTCTTC
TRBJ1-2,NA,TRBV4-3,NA,CASSQANRPAYGYTF,TGCGCCAGCAGCCAAGCTAACAGGCCCGCTTATGGCTACACCTTC
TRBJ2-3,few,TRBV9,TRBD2,CASSVGSGTTDTQYF,TGTGCCAGCAGCGTTGGTAGCGGGACCACAGATACGCAGTATTTT
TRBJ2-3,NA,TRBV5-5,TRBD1,CASSLEFGGTGARKQYF,TGTGCCAGCAGCTTGGAATTTGGGGGGACAGGGGCCAGGAAGCAGTATTTT